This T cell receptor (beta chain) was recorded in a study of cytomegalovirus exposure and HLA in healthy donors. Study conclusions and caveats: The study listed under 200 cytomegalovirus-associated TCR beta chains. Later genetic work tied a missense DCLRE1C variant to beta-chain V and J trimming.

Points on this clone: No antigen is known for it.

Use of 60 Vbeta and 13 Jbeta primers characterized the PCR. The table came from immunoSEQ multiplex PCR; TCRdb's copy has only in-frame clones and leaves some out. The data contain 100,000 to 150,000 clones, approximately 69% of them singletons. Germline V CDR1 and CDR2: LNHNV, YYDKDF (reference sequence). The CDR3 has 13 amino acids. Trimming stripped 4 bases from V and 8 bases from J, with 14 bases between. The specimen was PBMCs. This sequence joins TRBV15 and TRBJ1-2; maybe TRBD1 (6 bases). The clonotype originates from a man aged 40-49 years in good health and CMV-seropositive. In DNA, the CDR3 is TGTGCCACCAGCAACCGGGACACCCCGGGCTACACCTTC. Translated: CATSNRDTPGYTF.